A single sample is the source of the 27 T cell receptor beta chains below, sequenced in a study of shared clonotypes between healthy human individuals. CD45RO-negative cells were positively selected for CCR7, leaving out terminally differentiated effector memory CD45RA+ cells. Profiled with immunoSEQ multiplex PCR; TCRdb holds only in-frame clones, not every one. The sample lists over 2 million clones, approximately 94% seen once, with 0.85% to 1.3% in the top ten. The sequenced sample consisted of naive CD8+ T cells sorted from blood. These receptors came from a man younger than 35 in good health.

This chain connects TRBV30 to TRBJ1-1, with 9 bases that match TRBD1. The CDR3 runs 13 residues. CDR1 is GTSNPN and CDR2 is SVGIG in the germline V gene (reference sequence). V lost 2 bases, J lost 7 bases, and 5 bases stayed unmatched. In DNA form, the CDR3 reads TGTGCCTGGAGTTACGGACAGGGGAGTGAAGCTTTCTTT. Protein: CAWSYGQGSEAFF. Combining the CDR3 with reference TRBV30 and TRBJ1-1 gives the whole variable domain SQTIHQWPATLVQPVGSPLSLECTVEGTSNPNLYWYRQAAGRGLQLLFYSVGIGQISSEVPQNLSASRPQDRQFILSSKKLLLSDSGFYLCAWSYGQGSEAFFGQGTRLTVV.

The chain couples TRBV11-2 to TRBJ2-3; TRBD2 might be the D (5 bases). V was trimmed by 1 base and J by 2 bases, leaving 10 bases between them. Germline assignment: CDR1 SGHAT and CDR2 FQNNGV. The CDR3 is made up of 15 amino acids. The CDR3 reads CASSLATGITDTQYF. The DNA of the CDR3 is TGTGCCAGCAGCTTAGCAACGGGAATCACAGATACGCAGTATTTT.

J is TRBJ1-5 and V is TRBV12-1; no check of the table's D call, TRBD1, against the DNA was made. TRBV12-1 is described as a pseudogene. The CDR3 is 15 amino acids. CDR3 in DNA: TGTGCCAGCAGCTTTAACCAGGGGGAATGTCAGCCCCAGCATTTT. It codes for CASSFNQGECQPQHF.

This chain's CDR3 is CASSGLDPSGYGYTF. DNA for the CDR3: TGTGCCAGCAGTGGACTAGATCCTTCAGGCTATGGCTACACCTTC. J is TRBJ1-2 and V is TRBV6-1; no definite D call. CDR1 and CDR2 from the germline V gene are MNHNS and SASEGT. CDR3 length equals 15 residues. V lost 4 bases to trimming and J lost 4 bases, with 16 bases between them.

The CDR3 DNA follows: TGTGCCAGCAGCTACGGGACTACCGGGCTAGAAGAGCAGTACTTC. As protein: CASSYGTTGLEEQYF. V usage is TRBV5-4 and J usage is TRBJ2-7; TRBD2 aligns across 7 bases. The CDR3 is 15 residues long. The germline V gene encodes CDR1 SGHNT and CDR2 YYREEE (reference sequence). With 3 bases clipped from V and 7 bases from J, the junction kept 13 bases outside the gene matches.

This clone was counted once. V and J are TRBV12-5 and TRBJ2-6; weak D call: TRBD1 (5 bases). This CDR3 spans 14 amino acids. Trimming cost V 7 bases and J 5 bases, with 12 bases left between them. The germline V gene has CDR1 LGHNT and CDR2 FRNRAP. CDR3 amino acids: CASAGQSRANVLTF. CDR3 coding DNA: TGTGCTAGTGCAGGACAAAGTCGGGCCAACGTCCTGACTTTC.

This rearrangement joins TRBV28 to TRBJ1-5; the match to TRBD1 covers 12 bases. The CDR3 totals 15 residues. Germline V lookup: CDR1 MDHEN, CDR2 SYDVKM. J was trimmed by 7 bases and V by 7 bases; bases with no gene match: 8. CDR3 in DNA: TGTGCCAGCACCCAGGGACAGGGGGCGCGACAGCCCCAGCATTTT. Its translation: CASTQGQGARQPQHF.

The V gene is TRBV5-1, the J gene TRBJ2-2; D unclear. Germline CDR1 reads SGHRS; CDR2 reads YFSETQ. CDR3 length equals 13 residues. Trimming took off 5 bases at V and 0 bases at J, with 5 bases between the two ends. CDR3 loop: CASRSPNTGELFF. CDR3 sequence (DNA): TGCGCCAGCAGGTCACCGAACACCGGGGAGCTGTTTTTT.

V and J are TRBV5-1 and TRBJ1-5; D not certain. V gave up 0 bases and J gave up 3 bases, with 10 bases separating them. The CDR3 has 15 amino acids. Germline assignment: CDR1 SGHRS and CDR2 YFSETQ. The DNA of the CDR3 is TGCGCCAGCAGCTTGGAGGGCGGTTTCAATCAGCCCCAGCATTTT. It encodes CASSLEGGFNQPQHF.

The chain recombines TRBV14 with TRBJ2-7; D is perhaps TRBD2 (7 bases). Germline assignment: CDR1 SGHDN and CDR2 FVKESK. V was shortened by 3 bases and J by 2 bases, with 17 bases between the two germline ends. The CDR3 has 16 amino acids. CDR3 amino acids: CASSQLGGLPTYEQYF. The CDR3 DNA reads TGTGCCAGCAGCCAGCTAGGGGGACTACCAACCTACGAGCAGTACTTC. Full variable domain (missing parts from reference TRBV14 and TRBJ2-7): EAGVTQFPSHSVIEKGQTVTLRCDPISGHDNLYWYRRVMGKEIKFLLHFVKESKQDESGMPNNRFLAERTGGTYSTLKVQPAELEDSGVYFCASSQLGGLPTYEQYFGPGTRLTVT.

The J gene is TRBJ1-2, the V gene TRBV11-2; no clear D gene. Deletions cut 6 bases from V and 4 bases from J, with 12 bases between. CDR3 length equals 13 residues. CDR1 and CDR2 (germline): SGHAT, FQNNGV. CDR3 DNA: TGTGCCAGCAGGGTTACCGAGGGCTATGGCTACACCTTC. Amino acid sequence: CASRVTEGYGYTF.

This chain joins TRBV4-1 and TRBJ2-7, with D unclear. The germline gives CDR1 MGHRA, CDR2 YSYEKL. Trimming cost V 9 bases and J 2 bases, with 17 bases left between them. The CDR3 sequence is 14 residues long. CDR3 coding DNA: TGCGCCAGTAGCTCTGTAGGAAAGACCTACGAGCAGTACTTC. As protein: CASSSVGKTYEQYF.

This clone was seen a single time. The chain carries TRBV5-1 and TRBJ2-3, with D hard to call. Germline-derived CDR1 and CDR2 are SGHRS and YFSETQ. Trimming shortened V by 6 bases and J by 4 bases, and 12 bases separated the two germline ends. The CDR3 loop spans 13 amino acids. The DNA for the CDR3 is TGCGCCAGCACGGTAGCCCCGGCAGATACGCAGTATTTT. It yields the protein CASTVAPADTQYF. Supplemented by reference TRBV5-1 and TRBJ2-3, the full variable domain reads KAGVTQTPRYLIKTRGQQVTLSCSPISGHRSVSWYQQTPGQGLQFLFEYFSETQRNKGNFPGRFSGRQFSNSRSEMNVSTLELGDSALYLCASTVAPADTQYFGPGTRLTVL.

This chain joins TRBV6-5 and TRBJ2-1; D is ambiguous. The V gene lost 4 bases and the J gene lost 9 bases, with 13 bases spanning the gap. The CDR3 runs 13 residues. CDR1 and CDR2 (germline): MNHEY, SVGAGI. CDR3 sequence (DNA): TGTGCCAGCAGTTGGCCGTCGGTCGGTGAGCAGTTCTTC. This sequence encodes CASSWPSVGEQFF.

This chain joins TRBV2 and TRBJ2-1, with D perhaps TRBD1 or TRBD2 (5 bases each). Looked up from germline, CDR1 is SNHLY and CDR2 is FYNNEI. The length of the CDR3 is 15 residues. V shed 0 bases and J shed 9 bases, with 15 bases lying between them. For the CDR3, the DNA is TGTGCCAGCAGTGAAGCGGGACCCCCTATCGGTGAGCAGTTCTTC. Its protein is CASSEAGPPIGEQFF.

The V and J genes are TRBV28 and TRBJ2-7; tentatively, D is TRBD1 (6 bases). The CDR3 covers 13 residues. Per germline, CDR1 MDHEN and CDR2 SYDVKM. V was pared by 8 bases and J by 3 bases, with 14 bases between. The CDR3 nucleotides are TGTGCCAGCGGCAACAGGGCCGTCTACGAGCAGTACTTC. Translation: CASGNRAVYEQYF.

V gene TRBV28 combines with J gene TRBJ2-3; 10 bases fit TRBD1. Germline CDR1 and CDR2: MDHEN and SYDVKM. J was trimmed by 2 bases and V by 5 bases; bases with no gene match: 10. The CDR3 has 17 amino acids. DNA for the CDR3: TGTGCCAGCAGTGCCTCCGGGACAGGGGACCTCACAGATACGCAGTATTTT. This translates into CASSASGTGDLTDTQYF.

J is TRBJ2-7 and V is TRBV30; 9 bases fit TRBD1. Germline V gives CDR1 GTSNPN, CDR2 SVGIG (reference sequence). Losses at the gene ends were 4 bases for V and 2 bases for J; bases not matched to a gene: 6. This CDR3 has 14 amino acids. The CDR3 region is CAWTPGQGTYEQYF. The CDR3 DNA reads TGTGCCTGGACCCCAGGACAGGGGACCTACGAGCAGTACTTC.

CDR3 coding DNA: TGTGCCAGCAGTATACCCGGGACAGGGGAGAATCAGCCCCAGCATTTT. Translation: CASSIPGTGENQPQHF. The V call is TRBV28, the J call TRBJ1-5; 10 nucleotides line up with TRBD1. The V gene end was trimmed by 5 bases and the J gene end by 4 bases; junction bases not matched to a gene: 8. The CDR3 consists of 16 residues. Germline CDR1 is MDHEN and CDR2 is SYDVKM.

The CDR3 nucleotides are TGTGCCAGCAGTGGGCACAGGGGTGATCTCAATCAGCCCCAGCATTTT. The encoded protein is CASSGHRGDLNQPQHF. The V and J genes are TRBV6-1 and TRBJ1-5; 7 nucleotides line up with TRBD1. V shed 4 bases and J 3 bases; nucleotides not matched to a gene: 9. The CDR3 spans 16 residues. The V gene's germline CDR1 is MNHNS and CDR2 SASEGT.

The chain uses TRBV4-3 and TRBJ1-2, with D perhaps matching TRBD1 (6 bases). This CDR3 has 15 amino acids. V dropped 4 bases and J dropped 3 bases, with 15 bases sitting between them. Germline CDR1 and CDR2: LGHNA and YSLEER. The chain's CDR3 is CASSPSGDPYYGYTF. The CDR3 nucleotides are TGCGCCAGCAGCCCCTCAGGGGACCCTTACTATGGCTACACCTTC.

V and J are TRBV28 and TRBJ1-2; tentative D call: TRBD1 (6 bases). The V and J ends lost 5 bases and 1 base respectively, with 11 bases between them. Germline V gene sequence: CDR1 MDHEN, CDR2 SYDVKM. CDR3 length: 14 residues. The CDR3, as DNA: TGTGCCAGCAGTATACTACAGGGTAACTATGGCTACACCTTC. This encodes CASSILQGNYGYTF.

The V and J genes are TRBV19 and TRBJ1-4, with D possibly matching TRBD1 (6 bases). Trimming removed 5 bases from V and 5 bases from J, with 15 bases in between. The CDR3 has 15 residues. CDR1 and CDR2 from the germline V gene are LNHDA and SQIVND (reference sequence). The CDR3 DNA is TGTGCCAGTAGTCCGTCGCAGGGGAAAAATGAAAAACTGTTTTTT. Its translation is CASSPSQGKNEKLFF.

The chain recombines TRBV9 with TRBJ2-6, with TRBD1 matching over 9 bases. The CDR3 length is 18 residues. Germline V gene lookup returns CDR1 SGDLS and CDR2 YYNGEE. Trimming at V came to 3 bases and at J to 2 bases, leaving 9 bases not matched to a gene. CDR3 sequence: CASSDPRQGGAGANVLTF. DNA of the CDR3: TGTGCCAGCAGCGACCCCAGACAGGGGGGCGCTGGGGCCAACGTCCTGACTTTC.

V and J are TRBV29-1 and TRBJ2-1, with TRBD1 matching over 8 bases. Germline assignment: CDR1 SQVTM and CDR2 ANQGSEA. The length of the CDR3 is 15 residues. V lost 0 bases to trimming and J lost 9 bases; unmatched junction nucleotides: 10. The CDR3 protein is CSVEDSQGADSEQFF. In DNA, the CDR3 is TGCAGCGTTGAAGATTCCCAGGGGGCGGATAGTGAGCAGTTCTTC.

The chain recombines TRBV10-3 with TRBJ2-2; D is ambiguous. Germline loops: CDR1 ENHRY, CDR2 SYGVKD. There are 13 residues in the CDR3. Trimming shortened V by 2 bases and J by 7 bases, and 8 bases separated the two germline ends. In nucleotides, the CDR3 is TGTGCCATCAGTGAGGGCGGCCTCGGGGAGCTGTTTTTT. Encoded protein: CAISEGGLGELFF.

Only one count was recorded for this clone. The CDR3 DNA follows: TGTGCCAGCAGTTTAGGCGAGACAGATTATAGCAATCAGCCCCAGCATTTT. This translates into CASSLGETDYSNQPQHF. The rearrangement links TRBV28 to TRBJ1-5, with D possibly being TRBD1 (5 bases). Germline CDR1 and CDR2: MDHEN and SYDVKM. The CDR3 extends over 17 amino acids. V was pared by 2 bases and J by 0 bases, with 14 bases between.